The TCR beta chain under discussion was sequenced for a study of blood T cell repertoires in COVID-19. Study information: COVID-19 samples collected from the United States, Italy and Spain covered acute and convalescent phases.

As handled by the study authors: Scientists estimated how many nucleated cells there were by amplifying reference gene primers. Clones were sequenced by immunoSEQ multiplex PCR, and TCRdb holds only the in-frame ones, with some missing. V and J calls and clone size are as listed in that table; D and trimming were resolved from the DNA. The table has over 120,000 clones, around 80% seen once. CDR3 length equals 14 residues. Trimming left V 1 base short and J 1 base short, with 7 bases between. Germline values: CDR1 LNHDA, CDR2 SQIVND (reference sequence). The chain joins TRBV19 to TRBJ1-1; D is undetermined. The source material was peripheral blood. The receptor comes from a woman between 55 and 75 years old with acute or convalescent COVID-19. The chain's CDR3 is CASSIVGGNTEAFF. CDR3 nucleotides: TGTGCCAGTAGTATAGTAGGAGGGAACACTGAAGCTTTCTTT. Variable domain in full (rest from reference TRBV19 and TRBJ1-1): DGGITQSPKYLFRKEGQNVTLSCEQNLNHDAMYWYRQDPGQGLRLIYYSQIVNDFQKGDIAEGYSVSREKKESFPLTVTSAQKNPTAFYLCASSIVGGNTEAFFGQGTRLTVV.